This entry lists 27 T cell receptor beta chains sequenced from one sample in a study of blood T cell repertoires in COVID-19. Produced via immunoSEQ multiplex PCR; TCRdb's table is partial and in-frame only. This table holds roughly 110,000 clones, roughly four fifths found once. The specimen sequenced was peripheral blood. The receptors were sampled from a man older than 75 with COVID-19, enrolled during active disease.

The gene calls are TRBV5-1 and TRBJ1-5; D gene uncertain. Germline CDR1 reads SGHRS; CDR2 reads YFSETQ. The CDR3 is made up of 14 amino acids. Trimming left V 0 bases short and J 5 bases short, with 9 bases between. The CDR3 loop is CASSLGPLYQPQHF. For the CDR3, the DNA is TGCGCCAGCAGCTTGGGGCCACTATATCAGCCCCAGCATTTT.

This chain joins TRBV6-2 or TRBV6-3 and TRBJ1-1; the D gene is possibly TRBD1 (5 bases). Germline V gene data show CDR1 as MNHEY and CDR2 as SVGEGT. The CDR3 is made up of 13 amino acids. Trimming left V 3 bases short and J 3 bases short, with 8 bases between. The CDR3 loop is CASSYRGDTEAFF. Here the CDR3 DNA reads TGTGCCAGCAGTTATAGGGGCGACACTGAAGCTTTCTTT.

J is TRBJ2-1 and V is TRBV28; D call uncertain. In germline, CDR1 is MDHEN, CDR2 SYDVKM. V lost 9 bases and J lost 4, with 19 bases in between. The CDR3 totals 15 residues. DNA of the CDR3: TGTGCCAGTTCCTCCGAGAGTTTTTCGTACAATGAGCAGTTCTTC. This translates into CASSSESFSYNEQFF.

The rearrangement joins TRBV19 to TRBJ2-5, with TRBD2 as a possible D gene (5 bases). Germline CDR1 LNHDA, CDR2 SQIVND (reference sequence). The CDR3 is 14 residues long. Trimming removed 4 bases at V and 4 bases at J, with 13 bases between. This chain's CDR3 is CASSNLRRAETQYF. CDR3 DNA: TGTGCCAGTAGTAATTTGCGGCGGGCAGAGACCCAGTACTTC.

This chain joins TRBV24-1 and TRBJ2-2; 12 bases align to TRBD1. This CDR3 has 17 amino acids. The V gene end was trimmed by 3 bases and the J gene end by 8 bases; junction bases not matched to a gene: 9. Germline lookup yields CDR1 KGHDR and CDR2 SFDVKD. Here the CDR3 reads CATSDPGGQGASGELFF. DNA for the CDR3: TGTGCCACCAGTGATCCCGGGGGACAGGGGGCGTCAGGGGAGCTGTTTTTT.

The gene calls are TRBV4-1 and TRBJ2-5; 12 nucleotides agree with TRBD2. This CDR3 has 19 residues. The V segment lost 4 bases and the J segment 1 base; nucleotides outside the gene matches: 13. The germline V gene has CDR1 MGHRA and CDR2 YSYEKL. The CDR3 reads CASSPTSGSEKITQETQYF. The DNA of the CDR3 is TGCGCCAGCAGCCCGACTAGCGGGAGCGAAAAAATTACCCAAGAGACCCAGTACTTC.

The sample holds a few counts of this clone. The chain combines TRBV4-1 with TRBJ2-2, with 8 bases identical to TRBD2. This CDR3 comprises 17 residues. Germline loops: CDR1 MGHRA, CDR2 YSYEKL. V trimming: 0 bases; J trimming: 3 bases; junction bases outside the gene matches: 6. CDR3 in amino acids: CASSQDGAGGYTGELFF. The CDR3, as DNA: TGCGCCAGCAGCCAAGATGGCGCGGGAGGCTACACCGGGGAGCTGTTTTTT.

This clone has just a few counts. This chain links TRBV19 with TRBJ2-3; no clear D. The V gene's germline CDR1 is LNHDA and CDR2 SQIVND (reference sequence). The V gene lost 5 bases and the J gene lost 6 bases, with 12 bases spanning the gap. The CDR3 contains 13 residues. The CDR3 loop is CASSDSQTDTQYF. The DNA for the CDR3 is TGTGCCAGTAGTGACTCTCAGACGGATACGCAGTATTTT. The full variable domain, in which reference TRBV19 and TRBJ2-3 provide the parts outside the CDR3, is DGGITQSPKYLFRKEGQNVTLSCEQNLNHDAMYWYRQDPGQGLRLIYYSQIVNDFQKGDIAEGYSVSREKKESFPLTVTSAQKNPTAFYLCASSDSQTDTQYFGPGTRLTVL.

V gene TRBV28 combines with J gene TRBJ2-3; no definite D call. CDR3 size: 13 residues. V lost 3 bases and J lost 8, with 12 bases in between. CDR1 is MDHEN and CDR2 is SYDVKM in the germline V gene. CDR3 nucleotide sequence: TGTGCCAGCAGTTTTCCCCCCCCCTTTACGCAGTATTTT. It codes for CASSFPPPFTQYF.

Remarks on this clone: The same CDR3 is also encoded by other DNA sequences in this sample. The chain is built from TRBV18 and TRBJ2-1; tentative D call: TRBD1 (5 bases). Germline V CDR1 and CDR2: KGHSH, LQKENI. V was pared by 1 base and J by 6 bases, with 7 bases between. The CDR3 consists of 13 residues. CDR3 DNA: TGTGCCAGCTCACCACGGGGCCGCAATGAGCAGTTCTTC. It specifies CASSPRGRNEQFF.

The CDR3 protein is CASYSTRVTYEQYF. The DNA of the CDR3 is TGTGCCAGCTATTCGACTAGGGTTACCTACGAGCAGTACTTC. The chain uses TRBV21-1 and TRBJ2-7; the D call TRBD2 from the table was never checked on the DNA. TRBV21-1 is reported as a pseudogene. The CDR3 loop spans 14 amino acids.

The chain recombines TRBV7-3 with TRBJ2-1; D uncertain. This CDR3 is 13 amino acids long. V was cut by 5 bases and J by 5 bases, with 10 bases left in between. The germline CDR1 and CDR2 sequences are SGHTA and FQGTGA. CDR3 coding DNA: TGTGCCAGCAGCCTGTGGCTCAACAATGAGCAGTTCTTC. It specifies CASSLWLNNEQFF. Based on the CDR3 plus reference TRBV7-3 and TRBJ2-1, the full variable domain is GAGVSQTPSNKVTEKGKYVELRCDPISGHTALYWYRQSLGQGPEFLIYFQGTGAADDSGLPNDRFFAVRPEGSVSTLKIQRTERGDSAVYLCASSLWLNNEQFFGPGTRLTVL.

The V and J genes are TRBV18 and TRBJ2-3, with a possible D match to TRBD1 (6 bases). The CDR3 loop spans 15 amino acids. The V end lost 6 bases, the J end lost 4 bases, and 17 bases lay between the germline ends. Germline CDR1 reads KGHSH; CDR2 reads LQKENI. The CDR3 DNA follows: TGTGCCAGCTCCCCCGAGGGGGTGGGCGCAGATACGCAGTATTTT. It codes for CASSPEGVGADTQYF.

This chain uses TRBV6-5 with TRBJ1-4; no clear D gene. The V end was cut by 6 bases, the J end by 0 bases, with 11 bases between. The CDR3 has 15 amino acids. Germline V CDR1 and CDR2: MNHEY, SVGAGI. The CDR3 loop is CASSKNSATNEKLFF. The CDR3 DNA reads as TGTGCCAGCAGCAAGAACAGTGCAACTAATGAAAAACTGTTTTTT.

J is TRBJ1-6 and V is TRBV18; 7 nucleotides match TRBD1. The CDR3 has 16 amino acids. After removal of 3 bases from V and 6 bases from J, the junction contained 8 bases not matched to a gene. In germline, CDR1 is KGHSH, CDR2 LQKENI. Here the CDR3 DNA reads TGTGCCAGCTCACCCCAACCGGGACAGTCTAATTCACCCCTCCACTTT. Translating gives CASSPQPGQSNSPLHF.

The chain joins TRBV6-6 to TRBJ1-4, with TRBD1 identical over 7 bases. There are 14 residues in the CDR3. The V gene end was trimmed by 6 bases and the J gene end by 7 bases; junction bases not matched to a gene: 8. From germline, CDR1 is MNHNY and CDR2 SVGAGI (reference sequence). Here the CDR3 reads CASRPGGQSEKLFF. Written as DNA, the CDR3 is TGTGCCAGCAGACCTGGGGGACAGTCTGAAAAACTGTTTTTT.

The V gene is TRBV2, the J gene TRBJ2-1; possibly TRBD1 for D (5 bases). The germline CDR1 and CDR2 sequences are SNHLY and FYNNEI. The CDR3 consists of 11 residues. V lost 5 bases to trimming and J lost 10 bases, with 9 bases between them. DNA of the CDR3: TGTGCCAGCAGTACAGGTCAGGAGCAGTTCTTC. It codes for CASSTGQEQFF.

Written as DNA, the CDR3 is TGTGCCAGCAGTTCACAGGGGAGCGAGAAGACCCAGTACTTC. This encodes CASSSQGSEKTQYF. This chain joins TRBV25-1 and TRBJ2-5, with 7 positions matching TRBD1. The germline V gene encodes CDR1 MGHDK and CDR2 SYGVNS. The J segment lost 6 bases and the V segment lost 5 bases, leaving 9 bases of the junction unmatched. The CDR3 runs 14 residues.

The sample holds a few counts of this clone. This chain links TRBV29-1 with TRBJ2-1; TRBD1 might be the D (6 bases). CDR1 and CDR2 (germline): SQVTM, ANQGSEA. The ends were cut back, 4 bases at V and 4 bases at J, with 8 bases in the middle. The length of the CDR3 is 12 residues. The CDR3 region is CSVGDMYNEQFF. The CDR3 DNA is TGCAGCGTTGGGGACATGTACAATGAGCAGTTCTTC.

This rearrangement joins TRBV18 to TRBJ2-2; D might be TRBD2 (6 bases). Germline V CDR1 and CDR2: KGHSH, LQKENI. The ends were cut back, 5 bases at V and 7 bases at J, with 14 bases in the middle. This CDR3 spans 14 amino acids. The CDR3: CASSSGSGSGELFF. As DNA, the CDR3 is TGTGCCAGCTCATCCGGGAGTGGCAGCGGGGAGCTGTTTTTT.

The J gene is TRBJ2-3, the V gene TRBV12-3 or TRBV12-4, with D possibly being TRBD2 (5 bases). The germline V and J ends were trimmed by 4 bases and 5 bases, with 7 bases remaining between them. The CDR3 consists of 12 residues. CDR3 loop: CASSSRVDTQYF. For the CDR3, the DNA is TGTGCCAGCAGTTCGAGGGTAGATACGCAGTATTTT.

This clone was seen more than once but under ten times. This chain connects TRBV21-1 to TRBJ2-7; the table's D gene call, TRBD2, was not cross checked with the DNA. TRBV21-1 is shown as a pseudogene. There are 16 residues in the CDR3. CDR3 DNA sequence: TGTGCCAGCAGCAAAGAGGAGACTAGCCATTCCTACGAGCAGTACTTC. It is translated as CASSKEETSHSYEQYF.

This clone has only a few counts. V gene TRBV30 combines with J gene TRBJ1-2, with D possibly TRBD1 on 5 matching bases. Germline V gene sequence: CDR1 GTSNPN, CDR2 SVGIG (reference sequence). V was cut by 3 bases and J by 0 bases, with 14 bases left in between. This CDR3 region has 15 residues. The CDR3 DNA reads TGTGCCTGGAGGAAGGGGCGCCAGTCTAACTATGGCTACACCTTC. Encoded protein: CAWRKGRQSNYGYTF. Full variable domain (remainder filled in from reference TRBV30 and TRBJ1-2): SQTIHQWPATLVQPVGSPLSLECTVEGTSNPNLYWYRQAAGRGLQLLFYSVGIGQISSEVPQNLSASRPQDRQFILSSKKLLLSDSGFYLCAWRKGRQSNYGYTFGSGTRLTVV.

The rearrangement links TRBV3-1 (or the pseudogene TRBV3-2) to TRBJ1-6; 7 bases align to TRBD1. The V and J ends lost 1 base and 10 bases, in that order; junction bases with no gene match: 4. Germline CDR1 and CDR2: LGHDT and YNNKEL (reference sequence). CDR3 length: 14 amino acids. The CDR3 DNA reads TGTGCCAGCAGCCAAGGTTACAGGGGCTCACCCCTCCACTTT. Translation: CASSQGYRGSPLHF.

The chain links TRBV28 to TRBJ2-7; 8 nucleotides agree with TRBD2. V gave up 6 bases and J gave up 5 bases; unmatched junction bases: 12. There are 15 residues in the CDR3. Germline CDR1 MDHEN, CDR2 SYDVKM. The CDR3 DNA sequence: TGTGCCAGCAGGGTGGTCGGGACTAGTCTCCACGAGCAGTACTTC. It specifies CASRVVGTSLHEQYF.

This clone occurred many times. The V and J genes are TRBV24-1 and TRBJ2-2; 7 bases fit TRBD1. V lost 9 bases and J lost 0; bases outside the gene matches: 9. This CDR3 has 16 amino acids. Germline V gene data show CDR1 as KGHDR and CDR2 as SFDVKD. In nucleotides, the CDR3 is TGTGCCACCCAAGAGGGACAGTTCTCGAACACCGGGGAGCTGTTTTTT. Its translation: CATQEGQFSNTGELFF.

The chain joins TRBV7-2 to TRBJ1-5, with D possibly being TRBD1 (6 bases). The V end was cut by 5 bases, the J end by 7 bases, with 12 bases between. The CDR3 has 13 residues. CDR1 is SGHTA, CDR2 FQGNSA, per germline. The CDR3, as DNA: TGTGCCAGCAGCGAGCAGGGGCGGCAGCCCCAGCATTTT. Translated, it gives CASSEQGRQPQHF. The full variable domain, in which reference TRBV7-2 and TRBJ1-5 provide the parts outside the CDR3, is GAGVSQSPSNKVTEKGKDVELRCDPISGHTALYWYRQSLGQGLEFLIYFQGNSAPDKSGLPSDRFSAERTGGSVSTLTIQRTQQEDSAVYLCASSEQGRQPQHFGDGTRLSIL.